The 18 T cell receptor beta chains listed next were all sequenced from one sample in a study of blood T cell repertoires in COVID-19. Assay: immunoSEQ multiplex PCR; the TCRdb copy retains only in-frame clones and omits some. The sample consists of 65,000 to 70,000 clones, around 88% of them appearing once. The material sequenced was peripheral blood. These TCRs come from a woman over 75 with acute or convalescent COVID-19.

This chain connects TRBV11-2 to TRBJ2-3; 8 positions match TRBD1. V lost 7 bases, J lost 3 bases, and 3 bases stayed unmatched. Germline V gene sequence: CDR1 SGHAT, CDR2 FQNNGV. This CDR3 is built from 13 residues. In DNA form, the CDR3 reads TGTGCCAGCAATCAGGGGGCGACAGATACGCAGTATTTT. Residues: CASNQGATDTQYF.

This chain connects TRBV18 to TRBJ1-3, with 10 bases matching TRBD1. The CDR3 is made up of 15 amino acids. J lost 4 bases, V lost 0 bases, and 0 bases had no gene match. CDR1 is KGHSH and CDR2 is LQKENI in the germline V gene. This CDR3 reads CASSPPGQGGNTIYF. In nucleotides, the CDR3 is TGTGCCAGCTCACCACCGGGACAGGGGGGAAACACCATATATTTT.

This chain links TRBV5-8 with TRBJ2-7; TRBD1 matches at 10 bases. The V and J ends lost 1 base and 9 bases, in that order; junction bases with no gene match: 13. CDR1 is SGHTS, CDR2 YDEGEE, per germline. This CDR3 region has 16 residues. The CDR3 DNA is TGTGCCAGCAGCTTGCCCGGGACAGGGGCTCCCGCTGGGCAGTACTTC. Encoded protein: CASSLPGTGAPAGQYF. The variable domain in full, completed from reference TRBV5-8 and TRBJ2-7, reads EAGVTQSPTHLIKTRGQQATLRCSPISGHTSVYWYQQALGLGLQFLLWYDEGEERNRGNFPPRFSGRQFPNYSSELNVNALELEDSALYLCASSLPGTGAPAGQYFGPGTRLTVT.

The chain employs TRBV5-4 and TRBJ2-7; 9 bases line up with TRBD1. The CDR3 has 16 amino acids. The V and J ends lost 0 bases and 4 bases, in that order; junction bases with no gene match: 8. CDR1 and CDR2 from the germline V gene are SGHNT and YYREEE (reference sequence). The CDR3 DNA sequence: TGTGCCAGCAGCTTGGTTCGGGACAGGGATTGGTACGAGCAGTACTTC. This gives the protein CASSLVRDRDWYEQYF.

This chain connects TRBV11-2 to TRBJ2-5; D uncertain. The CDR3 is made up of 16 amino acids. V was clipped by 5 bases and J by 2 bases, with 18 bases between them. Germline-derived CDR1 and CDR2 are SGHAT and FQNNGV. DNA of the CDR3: TGTGCCAGCAGCCCGCGACTGGGTAACGGACAAGAGACCCAGTACTTC. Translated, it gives CASSPRLGNGQETQYF. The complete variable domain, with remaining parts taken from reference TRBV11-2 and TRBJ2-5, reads EAGVAQSPRYKIIEKRQSVAFWCNPISGHATLYWYQQILGQGPKLLIQFQNNGVVDDSQLPKDRFSAERLKGVDSTLKIQPAKLEDSAVYLCASSPRLGNGQETQYFGPGTRLLVL.

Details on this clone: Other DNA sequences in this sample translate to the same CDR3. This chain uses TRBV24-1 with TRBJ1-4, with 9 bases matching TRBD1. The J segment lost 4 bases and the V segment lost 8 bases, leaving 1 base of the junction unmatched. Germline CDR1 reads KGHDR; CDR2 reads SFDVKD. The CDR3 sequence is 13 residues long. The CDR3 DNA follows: TGTGCCACCAAGGGACAGGGTAATGAAAAACTGTTTTTT. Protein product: CATKGQGNEKLFF.

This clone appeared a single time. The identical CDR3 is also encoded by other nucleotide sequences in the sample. The CDR3 DNA reads as TGTGCCAGCTCACCACGGCAGGGAAACACTGAAGCTTTCTTT. Its protein product is CASSPRQGNTEAFF. This chain connects TRBV18 to TRBJ1-1; perhaps TRBD1 as D (5 bases). V lost 1 base to trimming and J lost 2 bases, with 8 bases between them. The germline V gene has CDR1 KGHSH and CDR2 LQKENI. This CDR3 contains 14 residues.

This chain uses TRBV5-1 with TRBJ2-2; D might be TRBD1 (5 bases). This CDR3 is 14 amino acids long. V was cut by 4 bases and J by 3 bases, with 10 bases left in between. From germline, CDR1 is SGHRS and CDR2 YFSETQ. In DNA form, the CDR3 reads TGCGCCAGCAGCGATCAGGGTGACACCGGGGAGCTGTTTTTT. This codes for CASSDQGDTGELFF.

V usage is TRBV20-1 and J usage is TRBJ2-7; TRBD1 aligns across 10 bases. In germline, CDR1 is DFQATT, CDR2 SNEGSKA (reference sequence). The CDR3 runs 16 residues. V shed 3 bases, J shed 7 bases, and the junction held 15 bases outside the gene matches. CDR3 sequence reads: CSASSPPGQGQGEQYF. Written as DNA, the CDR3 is TGCAGTGCTAGTTCCCCCCCGGGACAGGGGCAGGGGGAGCAGTACTTC.

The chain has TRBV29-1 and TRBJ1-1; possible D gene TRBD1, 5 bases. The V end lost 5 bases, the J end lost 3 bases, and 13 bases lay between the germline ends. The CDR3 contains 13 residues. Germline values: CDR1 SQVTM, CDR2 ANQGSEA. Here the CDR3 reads CSVSRSRDTEAFF. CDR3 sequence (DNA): TGCAGCGTTTCCCGGAGCAGGGACACTGAAGCTTTCTTT.

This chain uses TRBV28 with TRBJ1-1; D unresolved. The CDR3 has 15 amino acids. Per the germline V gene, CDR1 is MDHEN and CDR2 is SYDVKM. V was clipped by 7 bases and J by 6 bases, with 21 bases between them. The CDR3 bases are TGTGCCAGCAAACTGAACCTGGTCGTTCTCTCTGAAGCTTTCTTT. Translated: CASKLNLVVLSEAFF.

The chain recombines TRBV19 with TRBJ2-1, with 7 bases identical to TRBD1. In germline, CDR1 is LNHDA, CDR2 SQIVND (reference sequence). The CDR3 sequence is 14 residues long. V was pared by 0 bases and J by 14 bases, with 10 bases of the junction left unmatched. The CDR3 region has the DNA TGTGCCAGTAGTATAGATTGGGCGGCAGGGGGTAAGTTCTTC. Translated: CASSIDWAAGGKFF.

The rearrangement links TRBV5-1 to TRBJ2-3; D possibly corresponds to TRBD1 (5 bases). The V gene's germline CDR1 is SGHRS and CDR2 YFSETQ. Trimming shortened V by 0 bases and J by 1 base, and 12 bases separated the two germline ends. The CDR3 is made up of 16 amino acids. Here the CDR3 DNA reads TGCGCCAGCAGCTTGGTTCCTGGGGCCGGCACAGATACGCAGTATTTT. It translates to CASSLVPGAGTDTQYF.

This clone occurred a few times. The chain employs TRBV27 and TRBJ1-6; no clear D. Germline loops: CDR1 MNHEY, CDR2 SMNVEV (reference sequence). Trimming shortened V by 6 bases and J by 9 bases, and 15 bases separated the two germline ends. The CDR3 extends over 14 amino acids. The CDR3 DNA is TGTGCCAGCAGACGTCCGGGATCACCTTCACCCCTCCACTTT. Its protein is CASRRPGSPSPLHF.

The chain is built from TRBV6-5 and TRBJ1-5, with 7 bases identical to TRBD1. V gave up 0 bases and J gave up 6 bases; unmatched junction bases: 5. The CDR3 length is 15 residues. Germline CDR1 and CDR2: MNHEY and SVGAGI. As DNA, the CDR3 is TGTGCCAGCAGTTACTCAGGGGGCGCAGGTCAGCCCCAGCATTTT. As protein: CASSYSGGAGQPQHF.

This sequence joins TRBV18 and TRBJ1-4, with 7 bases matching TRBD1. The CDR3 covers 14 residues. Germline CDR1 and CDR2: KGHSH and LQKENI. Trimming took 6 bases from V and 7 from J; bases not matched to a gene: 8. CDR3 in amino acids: CASSHRGGSEKLFF. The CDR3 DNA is TGTGCCAGCTCCCACAGGGGAGGAAGTGAAAAACTGTTTTTT.

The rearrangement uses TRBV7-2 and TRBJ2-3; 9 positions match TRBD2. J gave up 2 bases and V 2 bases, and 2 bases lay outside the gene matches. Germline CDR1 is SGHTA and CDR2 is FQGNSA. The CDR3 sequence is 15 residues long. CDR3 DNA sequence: TGTGCCAGCAGCTTACTAGCGGGGTCCACAGATACGCAGTATTTT. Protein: CASSLLAGSTDTQYF. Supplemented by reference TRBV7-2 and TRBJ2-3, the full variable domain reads GAGVSQSPSNKVTEKGKDVELRCDPISGHTALYWYRQSLGQGLEFLIYFQGNSAPDKSGLPSDRFSAERTGGSVSTLTIQRTQQEDSAVYLCASSLLAGSTDTQYFGPGTRLTVL.

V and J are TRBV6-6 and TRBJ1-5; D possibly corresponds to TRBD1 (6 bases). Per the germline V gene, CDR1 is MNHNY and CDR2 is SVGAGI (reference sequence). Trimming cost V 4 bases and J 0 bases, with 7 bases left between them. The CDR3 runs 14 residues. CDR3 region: CASSSRGSNQPQHF. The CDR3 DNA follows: TGTGCCAGCAGTTCCAGGGGTAGCAATCAGCCCCAGCATTTT.